A single sample gave rise to the 4 T cell receptor beta chains below, sequenced in a study of T cell responses to AZD1222 COVID-19 vaccine. Sequenced by immunoSEQ multiplex PCR; TCRdb stores in-frame clones only, minus some. This sample has 130,000 or so clones, with approximately 85% found just once. The specimen comprised peripheral blood, sampled on day 0 of AZD1222 vaccination. All receptors derive from an adult in good health.

The V gene is TRBV3-1 (or the pseudogene TRBV3-2), the J gene TRBJ2-7, with no clear D. Germline lookup yields CDR1 LGHDT and CDR2 YNNKEL (reference sequence). The CDR3 extends over 12 amino acids. With 4 bases removed from V and 7 bases from J, the gap between germline ends came to 11 bases. This CDR3 reads CASSLLGREQYF. The CDR3 coding sequence is TGTGCCAGCAGCCTCCTGGGCCGGGAGCAGTACTTC.

This chain joins TRBV7-6 and TRBJ1-1, with D uncertain. The V gene lost 3 bases and the J gene lost 0 bases, with 14 bases spanning the gap. From germline, CDR1 is SGHVS and CDR2 FNYEAQ. The CDR3 runs to 16 residues. CDR3 nucleotide sequence: TGTGCCAGCAGCTTTGCGCTCCTTGAGATGAACACTGAAGCTTTCTTT. As protein: CASSFALLEMNTEAFF.

This chain uses TRBV6-2 or TRBV6-3 with TRBJ2-7, with TRBD2 matching 14 bases. The V segment lost 4 bases and the J segment 6 bases; nucleotides outside the gene matches: 8. The CDR3 length is 16 residues. Germline CDR1 and CDR2: MNHEY and SVGEGT. Here the CDR3 reads CASSSGTSGGRREQYF. DNA for the CDR3: TGTGCCAGCAGTTCAGGGACTAGCGGGGGTCGCCGCGAGCAGTACTTC.

V gene TRBV4-1 combines with J gene TRBJ1-5, with D maybe TRBD1 (5 bases). Trimming left V 4 bases short and J 4 bases short, with 11 bases between. The CDR3 loop spans 14 amino acids. Germline lookup yields CDR1 MGHRA and CDR2 YSYEKL. The CDR3 protein is CASSPRGENQPQHF. CDR3 DNA: TGCGCCAGCAGCCCTCGGGGCGAGAATCAGCCCCAGCATTTT.